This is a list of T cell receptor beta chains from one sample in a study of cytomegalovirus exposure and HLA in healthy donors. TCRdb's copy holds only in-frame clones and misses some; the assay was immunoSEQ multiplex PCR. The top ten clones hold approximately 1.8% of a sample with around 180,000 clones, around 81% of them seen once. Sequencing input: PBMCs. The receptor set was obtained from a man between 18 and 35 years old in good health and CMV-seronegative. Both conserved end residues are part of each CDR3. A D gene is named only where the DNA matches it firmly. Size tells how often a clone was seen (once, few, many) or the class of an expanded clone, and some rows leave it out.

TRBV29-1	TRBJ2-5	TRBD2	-	CSVEGTLAGKETQYF	TGCAGCGTTGAAGGGACGTTAGCGGGGAAAGAGACCCAGTACTTC
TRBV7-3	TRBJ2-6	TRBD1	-	CASAGQGVTSGANVLTF	TGTGCCAGCGCGGGACAGGGGGTTACCTCTGGGGCCAACGTCCTGACTTTC
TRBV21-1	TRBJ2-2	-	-	CASSILDVSGGTGNTGELFF	TGTGCCAGCAGCATCCTCGATGTATCCGGGGGGACAGGGAACACCGGGGAGCTGTTTTTT
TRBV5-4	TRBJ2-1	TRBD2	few	CASSRTSYDEQFF	TGTGCCAGCAGCCGGACTAGCTATGATGAGCAGTTCTTC
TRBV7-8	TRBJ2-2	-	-	CASSLASRYTGELFF	TGTGCCAGCAGCTTAGCTAGCAGATACACCGGGGAGCTGTTTTTT
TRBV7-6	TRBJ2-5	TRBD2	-	CASSYSPGLAGAETQYF	TGTGCCAGCAGCTATTCGCCGGGACTAGCGGGAGCGGAGACCCAGTACTTC
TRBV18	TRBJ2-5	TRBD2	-	CASSPLAGGPETQYF	TGTGCCAGCTCACCTCTGGCGGGGGGGCCAGAGACCCAGTACTTC
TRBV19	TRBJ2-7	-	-	CASSLGFRVRPYEQYF	TGTGCCAGTAGCTTGGGATTCAGGGTTAGGCCCTACGAGCAGTACTTC
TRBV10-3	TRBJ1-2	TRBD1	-	CAISEGTVYGYTF	TGTGCCATCAGTGAGGGGACAGTCTATGGCTACACCTTC
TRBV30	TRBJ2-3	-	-	CAWASANTQYF	TGTGCCTGGGCCTCAGCGAATACGCAGTATTTT
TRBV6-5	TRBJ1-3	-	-	CASRRGPGNTIYF	TGTGCCAGCAGAAGGGGCCCTGGAAACACCATATATTTT
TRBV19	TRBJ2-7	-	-	CASSISWPRSSYEQYF	TGTGCCAGTAGTATTAGCTGGCCCCGGAGCTCCTACGAGCAGTACTTC
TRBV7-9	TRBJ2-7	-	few	CASSSLGGPTYEQYF	TGTGCCAGCAGCTCATTGGGGGGGCCCACCTACGAGCAGTACTTC
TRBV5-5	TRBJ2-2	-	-	CASATGLPYTGELFF	TGTGCCAGCGCGACAGGCCTACCTTACACCGGGGAGCTGTTTTTT
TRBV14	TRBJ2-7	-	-	CASSQGQLAYEQYF	TGTGCCAGCAGCCAAGGACAGTTGGCCTACGAGCAGTACTTC
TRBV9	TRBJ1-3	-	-	CASSVEHLSGNTIYF	TGTGCCAGCAGCGTTGAACACCTCTCTGGAAACACCATATATTTT
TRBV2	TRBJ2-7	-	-	CASTSRRGATLRRLNYEQYF	TGTGCCAGCACCTCCCGTCGTGGGGCCACCTTGAGACGACTCAACTACGAGCAGTACTTC
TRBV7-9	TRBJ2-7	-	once	CASSLVSYEQYF	TGTGCCAGCAGCTTAGTTTCGTACGAGCAGTACTTC
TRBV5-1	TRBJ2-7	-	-	CASGKSSRSLDEQYF	TGCGCCAGCGGCAAATCTAGCAGGAGTCTAGACGAGCAGTACTTC
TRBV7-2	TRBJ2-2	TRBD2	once	CASSFWRETGELFF	TGTGCCAGCAGCTTCTGGCGGGAGACCGGGGAGCTGTTTTTT
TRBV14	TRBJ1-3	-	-	CASSQVSNTIYF	TGTGCCAGCAGCCAAGTCTCCAACACCATATATTTT
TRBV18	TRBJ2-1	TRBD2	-	CASSPPDGGVYNEQFF	TGTGCCAGCTCACCACCGGACGGGGGGGTCTACAATGAGCAGTTCTTC
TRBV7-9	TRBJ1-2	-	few	CASSKTGGGYTF	TGTGCCAGCAGCAAAACAGGCGGTGGCTACACCTTC
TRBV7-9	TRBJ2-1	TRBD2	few	CASSLKTSGYNEQFF	TGTGCCAGCAGCCTTAAGACTAGCGGTTACAATGAGCAGTTCTTC
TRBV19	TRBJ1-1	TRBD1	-	CASSGGTGSFEAFF	TGTGCCAGTAGCGGCGGGACAGGGAGTTTTGAAGCTTTCTTT
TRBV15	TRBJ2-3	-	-	CATSYPELAKDTQYF	TGTGCCACCAGCTACCCCGAGCTAGCGAAAGATACGCAGTATTTT
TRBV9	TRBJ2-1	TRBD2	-	CASSGPAGVESDSYNEQFF	TGTGCCAGCAGCGGGCCGGCGGGGGTCGAATCCGACTCCTACAATGAGCAGTTCTTC
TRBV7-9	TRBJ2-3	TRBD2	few	CAMRASGRGDTQYF	TGTGCCATGCGCGCTAGCGGGAGGGGTGATACGCAGTATTTT
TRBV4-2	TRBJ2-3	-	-	CASSQARVGSFPDTQYF	TGTGCCAGCAGCCAAGCACGCGTCGGGAGTTTTCCAGATACGCAGTATTTT
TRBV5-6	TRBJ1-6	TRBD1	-	CASSLPTGQSPLHF	TGTGCCAGCAGCTTGCCGACAGGGCAATCACCCCTCCACTTT
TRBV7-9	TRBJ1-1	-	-	CAIHRNMNTEAFF	TGTGCCATCCACAGAAATATGAACACTGAAGCTTTCTTT
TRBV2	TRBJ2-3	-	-	CASSGDTDTQYF	TGTGCCAGCAGTGGCGACACAGATACGCAGTATTTT
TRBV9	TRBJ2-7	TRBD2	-	CASSTPRASGRYEQYF	TGTGCCAGCAGCACTCCACGGGCGAGCGGGAGATACGAGCAGTACTTC
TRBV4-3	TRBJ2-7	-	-	CASSQGKGTYEQYF	TGCGCCAGCAGCCAAGGTAAAGGGACATACGAGCAGTACTTC
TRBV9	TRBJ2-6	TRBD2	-	CASSSRLGLAGVYGANVLTF	TGTGCCAGCAGCTCCCGTCTGGGACTAGCGGGAGTATATGGGGCCAACGTCCTGACTTTC
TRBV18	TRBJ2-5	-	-	CASSPTTSRQETQYF	TGTGCCAGCTCACCAACAACTAGCAGACAAGAGACCCAGTACTTC
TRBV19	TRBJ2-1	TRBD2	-	CASSDAGLAGVSYNEQFF	TGTGCCAGTAGTGACGCGGGACTAGCGGGAGTGTCCTACAATGAGCAGTTCTTC
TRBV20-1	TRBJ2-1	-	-	CSASLYNEQFF	TGCAGTGCCTCCCTTTACAATGAGCAGTTCTTC
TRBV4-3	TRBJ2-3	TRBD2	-	CASSQAGLAKADTQYF	TGCGCCAGCAGCCAGGCTGGACTAGCGAAGGCAGATACGCAGTATTTT
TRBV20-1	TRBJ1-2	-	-	CSLRYGYTF	TGCAGTCTTCGCTATGGCTACACCTTC
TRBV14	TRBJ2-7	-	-	CASSQEGLWGDEQYF	TGTGCCAGCAGCCAAGAGGGTTTGTGGGGAGACGAGCAGTACTTC